These 9 T cell receptor beta chains originate from one sample sequenced in a study of blood T cells in healthy people across ages. A J-beta primer mix and a sample-barcoded 5' primer were used in a second PCR of about 7 to 12 cycles. Via MiXCR, TCRdb re-called the 5' RACE reads, giving one row per CDR3 protein. The table lists about 1.6 million distinct CDR3 sequences, roughly 30% of them singletons. Sequenced input: blood. All receptors come from a young woman in good health.

This clonotype has more than one count but fewer than ten. The chain is built from TRBV6-5 and TRBJ2-3; D unresolved. The germline V and J ends were trimmed by 0 bases and 4 bases, with 8 bases remaining between them. The CDR3 covers 14 residues. The germline V gene has CDR1 MNHEY and CDR2 SVGAGI. CDR3 nucleotide sequence: TGTGCCAGCAGTTACTCCGAGGATCCAGATACGCAGTATTTT. It codes for CASSYSEDPDTQYF.

The CDR3, as DNA: TGTGCCAGCAGTTTTCCCGGGACATCCCAAGAGACCCAGTACTTC. Translated: CASSFPGTSQETQYF. The J gene is TRBJ2-5, the V gene TRBV27, with a tentative D call TRBD1 (6 bases). This CDR3 is 15 amino acids long. The V gene's germline CDR1 is MNHEY and CDR2 SMNVEV (reference sequence). The V end was cut by 3 bases, the J end by 1 base, with 12 bases between.

This clonotype has more than one count but fewer than ten. CDR3 coding DNA: TGCAGCGTTAGCGACGGCGACTATGGCTACACCTTC. This encodes CSVSDGDYGYTF. The chain links TRBV29-1 to TRBJ1-2; D not resolved. Trimming removed 5 bases at V and 3 bases at J, with 10 bases between. The CDR3 has 12 residues. From germline, CDR1 is SQVTM and CDR2 ANQGSEA.

As DNA, the CDR3 is TGTGCCAGCAGTGATCCTCTCGTGGCTAACTATGGCTACACCTTC. This sequence encodes CASSDPLVANYGYTF. This chain connects TRBV25-1 to TRBJ1-2; no firm D call. The CDR3 loop spans 15 amino acids. Deletions cut 3 bases from V and 0 bases from J, with 11 bases between. Looked up from germline, CDR1 is MGHDK and CDR2 is SYGVNS.

The rearrangement uses TRBV7-6 and TRBJ1-5; D is uncertain. From germline, CDR1 is SGHVS and CDR2 FNYEAQ. V was pared by 1 base and J by 4 bases, with 14 bases between. The CDR3 spans 16 residues. In nucleotides, the CDR3 is TGTGCCAGCAGCTTAGTGAGTCAGGAACTTAATCAGCCCCAGCATTTT. Encoded protein: CASSLVSQELNQPQHF.

The gene calls are TRBV5-1 and TRBJ2-3, with D perhaps TRBD1 (6 bases). The CDR3 consists of 14 residues. Trimming removed 4 bases at V and 5 bases at J, with 14 bases between. Germline V CDR1 and CDR2: SGHRS, YFSETQ. The CDR3 region is CASSVRGSGDTQYF. The DNA of the CDR3 is TGCGCCAGCAGCGTAAGGGGGAGTGGAGATACGCAGTATTTT.

There are a few counts of this clonotype. The chain recombines TRBV20-1 with TRBJ1-3, with a weak D call TRBD1 (6 bases). With 4 bases removed from V and 0 bases from J, the gap between germline ends came to 16 bases. The CDR3 has 16 amino acids. Germline CDR1 DFQATT, CDR2 SNEGSKA (reference sequence). CDR3 nucleotides: TGCAGTGCTACCGGACGCGGGGGCTTCTCTGGAAACACCATATATTTT. This encodes CSATGRGGFSGNTIYF.

CDR3: CASSLDSSGGTYEQYF. The DNA of the CDR3 is TGCGCCAGCAGCTTGGACTCGTCAGGGGGTACCTACGAGCAGTACTTC. The chain links TRBV5-1 to TRBJ2-7, with 7 nucleotides matching TRBD1. The length of the CDR3 is 16 residues. Looked up from germline, CDR1 is SGHRS and CDR2 is YFSETQ. The V gene end was trimmed by 0 bases and the J gene end by 2 bases; junction bases not matched to a gene: 8.

This clonotype has just a few counts. The chain employs TRBV24-1 and TRBJ2-7, with D hard to call. The CDR3 covers 12 residues. Trimming pared 4 bases from V and 1 base from J, leaving 4 bases between. The V gene's germline CDR1 is KGHDR and CDR2 SFDVKD. Here the CDR3 reads CATSEVSYEQYF. CDR3 sequence (DNA): TGTGCCACCAGTGAGGTATCCTACGAGCAGTACTTC.